This T cell receptor beta chain was sequenced for a study of blood T cells in healthy people across ages. Whole-study findings and limits: Fewer expanded clones and more diversity marked long-lived versus aged donors.

CDR1 SEHNR and CDR2 FQNEAQ come from the germline V gene (reference sequence). The junction had 9 bases not matched to a gene; V was cut back by 4 bases and J by 4 bases. CDR3 length: 16 amino acids. Through a sample-barcoded 5' primer and a J-beta primer mix, a second PCR was run for 7 to 11 cycles. From each sample, at least 2.5 million paired-end reads containing CDR3 were obtained. TCRdb analysed the 5' RACE reads with MiXCR anew, one entry per CDR3 protein. The data contain hundreds of thousands of distinct CDR3 sequences, around half of them seen just once; the ten biggest clones take up approximately 25%. A note on this clonotype: What it recognizes is unknown.

This sequence originates from an elderly man in good health. Sequenced sample: blood. The J gene is TRBJ2-2, the V gene TRBV7-9; TRBD2 matches at 7 bases. CDR3 amino acids: CASSYLREIPTGELFF. DNA for the CDR3: TGTGCCAGCAGCTACTTGCGGGAGATTCCCACCGGGGAGCTGTTTTTT. The full variable domain, in which reference TRBV7-9 and TRBJ2-2 provide the parts outside the CDR3, is DTGVSQNPRHKITKRGQNVTFRCDPISEHNRLYWYRQTLGQGPEFLTYFQNEAQLEKSRLLSDRFSAERPKGSFSTLEIQRTEQGDSAMYLCASSYLREIPTGELFFGEGSRLTVL.